A single sample gave rise to the 11 T cell receptor beta chains below, sequenced in a study of T cells in Graves' hyperthyroidism and ophthalmopathy. Using RNA transcripts as the source, TCR beta CDR3 regions were amplified. The HTBI primer set served for first-round RT-PCR of the TCR CDR3. MiXCR was run by TCRdb on the multiplex PCR reads, yielding one entry per CDR3 protein. This sample has about 380,000 distinct CDR3 sequences; about a fifth occur once, and the top ten carry 35% to 45%. What was sequenced was blood. The receptor set was obtained from a man between 18 and 35 years old with Graves' ophthalmopathy.

The chain couples TRBV9 to TRBJ2-5, with TRBD2 matching 9 bases. V shed 7 bases, J shed 4 bases, and the junction held 14 bases outside the gene matches. This CDR3 is built from 16 residues. Germline assignment: CDR1 SGDLS and CDR2 YYNGEE. CDR3 sequence (DNA): TGTGCCAGCCGTTCCTCACTGCATAGCGGGGGAGAGACCCAGTACTTC. The encoded protein is CASRSSLHSGGETQYF.

This clonotype was counted only a few times. The V and J genes are TRBV7-9 and TRBJ1-1; 7 positions agree with TRBD1. The V gene end was trimmed by 5 bases and the J gene end by 4 bases; junction bases not matched to a gene: 10. The CDR3 extends over 15 amino acids. In germline, CDR1 is SEHNR, CDR2 FQNEAQ (reference sequence). CDR3 nucleotide sequence: TGTGCCAGCAGCCTTCATCCAGGGGGGACCACTGAAGCTTTCTTT. Its translation is CASSLHPGGTTEAFF.

This clonotype was observed at least ten times. The V and J genes are TRBV13 and TRBJ1-6; a weak D match, TRBD1 (5 bases). CDR1 and CDR2 (germline): PRHDT, FYEKMQ (reference sequence). CDR3 length: 14 residues. Trimming pared 7 bases from V and 7 bases from J, leaving 14 bases between. DNA of the CDR3: TGTGCCAGCACGCGGGAGGGACTAAATTCACCCCTCCACTTT. It specifies CASTREGLNSPLHF. The variable domain in full, with the rest retrieved from reference TRBV13 and TRBJ1-6, is AAGVIQSPRHLIKEKRETATLKCYPIPRHDTVYWYQQGPGQDPQFLISFYEKMQSDKGSIPDRFSAQQFSDYHSELNMSSLELGDSALYFCASTREGLNSPLHFGNGTRLTVT.

This clonotype was seen more than once but under ten times. The J gene is TRBJ2-1, the V gene TRBV7-9, with 15 bases identical to TRBD2. The CDR3 extends over 19 amino acids. The germline gives CDR1 SEHNR, CDR2 FQNEAQ (reference sequence). After removal of 3 bases from V and 3 bases from J, the junction contained 9 bases not matched to a gene. CDR3 sequence: CASSFPRTSGGARYNEQFF. DNA for the CDR3: TGTGCCAGCAGCTTCCCGAGGACTAGCGGGGGGGCACGCTACAATGAGCAGTTCTTC.

The chain carries TRBV9 and TRBJ2-7; D possibly corresponds to TRBD2 (6 bases). V lost 0 bases to trimming and J lost 7 bases, with 14 bases between them. The length of the CDR3 is 14 residues. Germline assignment: CDR1 SGDLS and CDR2 YYNGEE. The CDR3 bases are TGTGCCAGCAGCGTAGATCTACAGGCGGGGGAGCAGTACTTC. The encoded protein is CASSVDLQAGEQYF.

This clonotype was picked up a small number of times. In nucleotides, the CDR3 is TGTGCCAGCAGTTACTTGGACAGTTTGAACACTGAAGCTTTCTTT. Translated, it gives CASSYLDSLNTEAFF. The chain uses TRBV2 and TRBJ1-1; maybe TRBD1 (6 bases). CDR1 SNHLY and CDR2 FYNNEI come from the germline V gene. CDR3 length: 15 residues. V was pared by 5 bases and J by 0 bases, with 13 bases between. Together with reference TRBV2 and TRBJ1-1, the CDR3 gives the full variable domain: EPEVTQTPSHQVTQMGQEVILRCVPISNHLYFYWYRQILGQKVEFLVSFYNNEISEKSEIFDDQFSVERPDGSNFTLKIRSTKLEDSAMYFCASSYLDSLNTEAFFGQGTRLTVV.

CDR3 sequence reads: CTSGPRNTNYGYTF. The CDR3 region has the DNA TGTACGAGTGGGCCGAGGAATACTAACTATGGCTACACCTTC. The V gene is TRBV27, the J gene TRBJ1-2; D not resolved. Looked up from germline, CDR1 is MNHEY and CDR2 is SMNVEV (reference sequence). The CDR3 covers 14 residues.

The chain uses TRBV20-1 and TRBJ2-1; weak D call: TRBD2 (7 bases). V gave up 1 base and J gave up 7 bases, with 17 bases separating them. The CDR3 has 15 amino acids. Germline V gene lookup returns CDR1 DFQATT and CDR2 SNEGSKA (reference sequence). This CDR3 is CSARGRGGLTNEQFF. The DNA for the CDR3 is TGCAGTGCTAGAGGTCGAGGGGGACTAACGAATGAGCAGTTCTTC.

This clonotype was observed many times. The chain employs TRBV12-3 or TRBV12-4 and TRBJ2-5; D ambiguous. Trimming stripped 1 base from V and 1 base from J, with 7 bases between. This CDR3 spans 14 amino acids. The DNA for the CDR3 is TGTGCCAGCAGTTTAGATCCGGTCCAAGAGACCCAGTACTTC. Its translation: CASSLDPVQETQYF.

The sample holds one count of this clonotype. One junction end disagrees with the germline gene, perhaps due to a read error. This sequence joins TRBV3-1 and TRBJ1-2; possible D gene TRBD1, 5 bases. The CDR3 length is 15 residues. The V gene's germline CDR1 is LGHDT and CDR2 YNNKEL (reference sequence). DNA for the CDR3: TGCGCCAGCAGCCAAGGCCAACAGGTGACCTATGGCTACACCTTC. Translation: CASSQGQQVTYGYTF.

This clonotype was observed a handful of times. V and J are TRBV10-3 and TRBJ1-2; no clear D. The CDR3 has 14 amino acids. From germline, CDR1 is ENHRY and CDR2 SYGVKD. V shed 3 bases and J shed 3 bases, with 11 bases lying between them. The CDR3 loop reads CAISDKGGDYGYTF. The CDR3 DNA is TGTGCCATCAGTGACAAGGGCGGAGACTATGGCTACACCTTC.